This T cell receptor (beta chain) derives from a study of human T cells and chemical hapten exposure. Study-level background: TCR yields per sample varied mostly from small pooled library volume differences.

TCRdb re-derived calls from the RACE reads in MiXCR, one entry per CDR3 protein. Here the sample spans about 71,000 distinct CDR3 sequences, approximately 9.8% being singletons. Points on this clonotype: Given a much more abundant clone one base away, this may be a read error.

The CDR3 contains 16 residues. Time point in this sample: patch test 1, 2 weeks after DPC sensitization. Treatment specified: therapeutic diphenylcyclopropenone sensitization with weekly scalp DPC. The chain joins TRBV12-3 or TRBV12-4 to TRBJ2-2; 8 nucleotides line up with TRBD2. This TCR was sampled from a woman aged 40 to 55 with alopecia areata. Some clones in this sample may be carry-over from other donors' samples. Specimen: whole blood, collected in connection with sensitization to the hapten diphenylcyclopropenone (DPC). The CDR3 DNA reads TGTGCCAGGAGTTTGAGGAGCGGGGGCCCGGTCGGGGAGCTGTTTTTT. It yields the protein CARSLRSGGPVGELFF.